This entry features one TCR beta chain sequence. These data originate in a study of blood T cell repertoires in COVID-19. Study-wide context: T cells, B-cell-depleted T cells, or PBMCs provided the cDNA or gDNA that served as material.

Original data processing: Cell counts per sample came from amplifying reference gene primers. Clones were read by immunoSEQ multiplex PCR, and TCRdb kept only the in-frame ones, dropping some. V and J calls and clone size come straight from that table; D and trimming were deduced from the DNA. The table records 85,000 to 100,000 clones, less than 85% of them present only once. Sequenced sample: peripheral blood. The sequence derives from a man between 50 and 59 years old who had recovered from COVID-19.

DNA of the CDR3: TGTGCCAGCAGCTTAGGACAGGGGGCGAACACCGGGGAGCTGTTTTTT. It encodes CASSLGQGANTGELFF. The chain has TRBV7-6 and TRBJ2-2; 9 bases agree with TRBD1. This CDR3 has 16 residues. V lost 1 base, J lost 0 bases, and 0 bases stayed unmatched. Per germline, CDR1 SGHVS and CDR2 FNYEAQ.